Listed below are T cell receptor beta chains from one sample, sequenced in a study of PD-L1 blockade in urothelial cancer. The assay was immunoSEQ multiplex PCR, and TCRdb's table has in-frame clones only and misses some. The sample shows 90,000 to 120,000 clones, under 85% of them seen only once. The specimen was PBMCs, collected around atezolizumab (anti-PD-L1) treatment. All receptors derive from a man in his fifties with urothelial cancer. Both conserved end residues are part of each CDR3. A D gene is named only where the DNA matches it firmly. Size values are once, few and many counts, or a class for expanded clones, and some rows have none.

size,J,V,D,CDR3,DNA
NA,TRBJ1-2,TRBV7-8,NA,CASSLATGKSYGYTF,TGTGCCAGCAGCTTAGCCACGGGAAAGAGCTATGGCTACACCTTC
NA,TRBJ2-1,TRBV7-9,NA,CASSHRVANNEQFF,TGTGCCAGCAGCCACAGAGTCGCTAACAATGAGCAGTTCTTC
NA,TRBJ2-5,TRBV15,TRBD2,CATSRNMGSGSETQYF,TGTGCCACCAGCAGAAATATGGGGAGCGGGAGCGAGACCCAGTACTTC
NA,TRBJ2-3,TRBV2,TRBD2,CASGASGGPTDTQYF,TGTGCCAGCGGAGCTAGCGGGGGCCCCACAGATACGCAGTATTTT
NA,TRBJ2-3,TRBV2,NA,CASRPGPGADTQYF,TGTGCCAGCAGGCCGGGGCCGGGAGCAGATACGCAGTATTTT
NA,TRBJ2-7,TRBV10-3,TRBD2,CAISKTSGHYEQYF,TGTGCCATCAGTAAGACTAGCGGGCACTACGAGCAGTACTTC
NA,TRBJ1-5,TRBV2,NA,CASSESGGVQPQHF,TGTGCCAGCAGTGAATCTGGGGGCGTTCAGCCCCAGCATTTT
NA,TRBJ2-7,TRBV5-6,NA,CASNKAGYEQYF,TGTGCCAGCAACAAGGCAGGGTATGAGCAGTACTTC
NA,TRBJ1-1,TRBV18,NA,CASSPDRSNTEAFF,TGTGCCAGCTCACCGGACAGATCGAACACTGAAGCTTTCTTT
NA,TRBJ1-5,TRBV27,NA,CVAGGGPVQPQHF,TGTGTCGCTGGGGGGGGCCCGGTTCAGCCCCAGCATTTT
NA,TRBJ2-7,TRBV9,TRBD1,CASSQSGQAFSYEQYF,TGTGCCAGCAGCCAATCCGGACAGGCATTTTCCTACGAGCAGTACTTC
NA,TRBJ1-1,TRBV20-1,NA,CSAPRVTEAFF,TGCAGTGCCCCCAGGGTCACTGAAGCTTTCTTT
NA,TRBJ2-1,TRBV7-3,TRBD2,CASSLGLAGGLDEQFF,TGTGCCAGCAGCTTAGGCCTAGCGGGAGGACTAGATGAGCAGTTCTTC
NA,TRBJ2-3,TRBV4-1,TRBD2,CASSQGPRASGRTDTQYF,TGCGCCAGCAGCCAAGGCCCCAGGGCTAGCGGGAGAACAGATACGCAGTATTTT
few,TRBJ2-7,TRBV29-1,NA,CSVGPGTFSGEQYF,TGCAGCGTTGGCCCCGGGACATTCAGCGGCGAGCAGTACTTC
few,TRBJ2-1,TRBV5-1,TRBD2,CASSWGPGSGSTNEQFF,TGCGCCAGCAGCTGGGGCCCAGGTAGCGGGAGTACCAATGAGCAGTTCTTC
NA,TRBJ2-7,TRBV7-9,TRBD1,CASRNHRGRRHEQYF,TGTGCCAGCAGAAATCACAGGGGGCGACGCCACGAGCAGTACTTC
NA,TRBJ1-6,TRBV29-1,TRBD1,CSAKTGQANSPLHF,TGCAGCGCAAAAACGGGACAGGCTAATTCACCCCTCCACTTT
NA,TRBJ1-5,TRBV2,TRBD1,CASSSGGSGDQPQHF,TGTGCCAGCAGCTCAGGGGGCAGTGGGGATCAGCCCCAGCATTTT
NA,TRBJ2-7,TRBV28,TRBD2,CATREGGRAYEQYF,TGTGCCACCCGGGAGGGCGGGAGGGCCTACGAGCAGTACTTC
NA,TRBJ1-3,TRBV9,NA,CASSPRVGRESGNTIYF,TGTGCCAGCAGCCCCCGAGTCGGCAGGGAATCTGGAAACACCATATATTTT
NA,TRBJ2-7,TRBV18,TRBD1,CASSPGQGDSYEQYF,TGTGCCAGCTCACCAGGACAGGGGGACTCCTACGAGCAGTACTTC
NA,TRBJ2-5,TRBV2,TRBD2,CASRGLAGTQETQYF,TGTGCCAGCAGAGGACTAGCGGGGACCCAAGAGACCCAGTACTTC
NA,TRBJ1-1,TRBV19,TRBD1,CASSPGQKNTEAFF,TGTGCCAGTAGTCCGGGACAGAAGAACACTGAAGCTTTCTTT
NA,TRBJ2-3,TRBV13,TRBD2,CASSLSSSGRLSTDTQYF,TGTGCCAGCAGCTTAAGTTCTAGCGGGAGACTAAGCACAGATACGCAGTATTTT
NA,TRBJ2-3,TRBV7-9,NA,CASSLAGGSTSTDTQYF,TGTGCCAGCAGCTTAGCGGGAGGCTCCACTAGCACAGATACGCAGTATTTT
NA,TRBJ2-3,TRBV9,NA,CASSGIVASFTDTQYF,TGTGCCAGCAGCGGTATTGTGGCTAGCTTCACAGATACGCAGTATTTT
NA,TRBJ2-7,TRBV30,TRBD2,CAWSPGTSVYLPYEQYF,TGTGCCTGGAGTCCCGGGACTAGCGTATATTTACCCTACGAGCAGTACTTC
NA,TRBJ1-6,TRBV5-1,TRBD1,CASSPGTGFDSPLHF,TGCGCCAGCAGCCCCGGGACAGGCTTCGATTCACCCCTCCACTTT
NA,TRBJ1-1,TRBV30,NA,CARGRENTEAFF,TGTGCTCGCGGCCGGGAGAACACTGAAGCTTTCTTT
NA,TRBJ2-6,TRBV15,NA,CATSRGQSGANVLTF,TGTGCCACCAGCAGAGGACAGTCTGGGGCCAACGTCCTGACTTTC
few,TRBJ2-1,TRBV28,TRBD2,CASVPAPGLAPFF,TGTGCCAGCGTCCCGGCCCCCGGACTAGCTCCGTTCTTC
NA,TRBJ2-7,TRBV30,TRBD1,CAWSVLHRGPYEQYF,TGTGCCTGGAGTGTACTACACAGGGGCCCCTACGAGCAGTACTTC
NA,TRBJ2-7,TRBV14,NA,CASSHTGTRPQYF,TGTGCCAGCAGCCATACAGGGACCCGGCCGCAGTACTTC
NA,TRBJ1-1,TRBV28,NA,CASSLFGGGTEAFF,TGTGCCAGCAGTTTATTTGGGGGGGGCACTGAAGCTTTCTTT
NA,TRBJ2-1,TRBV6-5,NA,CASRGTQGNEQFF,TGTGCCAGCCGTGGGACACAGGGCAATGAGCAGTTCTTC
NA,TRBJ2-7,TRBV18,TRBD2,CASSPAGAPSYEQYF,TGTGCCAGCTCACCAGCGGGAGCACCCTCCTACGAGCAGTACTTC
NA,TRBJ2-2,TRBV19,TRBD2,CASSSGRHTGELFF,TGTGCCAGTAGCAGCGGGAGACACACCGGGGAGCTGTTTTTT
NA,TRBJ1-2,TRBV28,NA,CASSPGTRHYGYTF,TGTGCCAGCAGTCCCGGGACAAGGCACTATGGCTACACCTTC
NA,TRBJ1-3,TRBV28,NA,CASSPPGVRSGNTIYF,TGTGCCAGCAGTCCGCCGGGGGTCCGCTCTGGAAACACCATATATTTT
NA,TRBJ2-1,TRBV5-1,NA,CASSLSSDPLFF,TGCGCCAGCAGCTTGTCGAGTGATCCCCTTTTCTTC
NA,TRBJ2-7,TRBV27,NA,CASRPTSMVREQYF,TGTGCCAGCCGGCCCACTAGTATGGTTCGCGAGCAGTACTTC
once,TRBJ1-2,TRBV27,TRBD1,CASSFPKTGEDGYTF,TGTGCCAGCAGTTTCCCCAAAACAGGGGAAGATGGCTACACCTTC
NA,TRBJ1-3,TRBV6-1,NA,CASSKDPSSGNTIYF,TGTGCCAGCAGTAAAGATCCGTCCTCTGGAAACACCATATATTTT
NA,TRBJ1-5,TRBV6-5,TRBD1,CASSQTTGAYQPQHF,TGTGCCAGCAGTCAAACGACAGGGGCGTACCAGCCCCAGCATTTT
NA,TRBJ2-1,TRBV7-2,TRBD2,CASSLVAGPNNEQFF,TGTGCCAGCAGCTTGGTAGCGGGGCCCAACAATGAGCAGTTCTTC
NA,TRBJ1-3,TRBV28,NA,CASSTNPTGNTIYF,TGTGCCAGCAGTACTAACCCCACTGGAAACACCATATATTTT
NA,TRBJ2-7,TRBV7-9,TRBD1,CASSSSGQYEQYF,TGTGCCAGCAGCTCCTCGGGACAGTACGAGCAGTACTTC
NA,TRBJ1-1,TRBV19,NA,CASSIGRGTEAFF,TGTGCCAGTAGTATTGGTCGAGGCACTGAAGCTTTCTTT
NA,TRBJ2-5,TRBV19,TRBD2,CASTPTKEREVWCETQYF,TGTGCCAGTACGCCCACGAAAGAGCGGGAGGTATGGTGTGAGACCCAGTACTTC